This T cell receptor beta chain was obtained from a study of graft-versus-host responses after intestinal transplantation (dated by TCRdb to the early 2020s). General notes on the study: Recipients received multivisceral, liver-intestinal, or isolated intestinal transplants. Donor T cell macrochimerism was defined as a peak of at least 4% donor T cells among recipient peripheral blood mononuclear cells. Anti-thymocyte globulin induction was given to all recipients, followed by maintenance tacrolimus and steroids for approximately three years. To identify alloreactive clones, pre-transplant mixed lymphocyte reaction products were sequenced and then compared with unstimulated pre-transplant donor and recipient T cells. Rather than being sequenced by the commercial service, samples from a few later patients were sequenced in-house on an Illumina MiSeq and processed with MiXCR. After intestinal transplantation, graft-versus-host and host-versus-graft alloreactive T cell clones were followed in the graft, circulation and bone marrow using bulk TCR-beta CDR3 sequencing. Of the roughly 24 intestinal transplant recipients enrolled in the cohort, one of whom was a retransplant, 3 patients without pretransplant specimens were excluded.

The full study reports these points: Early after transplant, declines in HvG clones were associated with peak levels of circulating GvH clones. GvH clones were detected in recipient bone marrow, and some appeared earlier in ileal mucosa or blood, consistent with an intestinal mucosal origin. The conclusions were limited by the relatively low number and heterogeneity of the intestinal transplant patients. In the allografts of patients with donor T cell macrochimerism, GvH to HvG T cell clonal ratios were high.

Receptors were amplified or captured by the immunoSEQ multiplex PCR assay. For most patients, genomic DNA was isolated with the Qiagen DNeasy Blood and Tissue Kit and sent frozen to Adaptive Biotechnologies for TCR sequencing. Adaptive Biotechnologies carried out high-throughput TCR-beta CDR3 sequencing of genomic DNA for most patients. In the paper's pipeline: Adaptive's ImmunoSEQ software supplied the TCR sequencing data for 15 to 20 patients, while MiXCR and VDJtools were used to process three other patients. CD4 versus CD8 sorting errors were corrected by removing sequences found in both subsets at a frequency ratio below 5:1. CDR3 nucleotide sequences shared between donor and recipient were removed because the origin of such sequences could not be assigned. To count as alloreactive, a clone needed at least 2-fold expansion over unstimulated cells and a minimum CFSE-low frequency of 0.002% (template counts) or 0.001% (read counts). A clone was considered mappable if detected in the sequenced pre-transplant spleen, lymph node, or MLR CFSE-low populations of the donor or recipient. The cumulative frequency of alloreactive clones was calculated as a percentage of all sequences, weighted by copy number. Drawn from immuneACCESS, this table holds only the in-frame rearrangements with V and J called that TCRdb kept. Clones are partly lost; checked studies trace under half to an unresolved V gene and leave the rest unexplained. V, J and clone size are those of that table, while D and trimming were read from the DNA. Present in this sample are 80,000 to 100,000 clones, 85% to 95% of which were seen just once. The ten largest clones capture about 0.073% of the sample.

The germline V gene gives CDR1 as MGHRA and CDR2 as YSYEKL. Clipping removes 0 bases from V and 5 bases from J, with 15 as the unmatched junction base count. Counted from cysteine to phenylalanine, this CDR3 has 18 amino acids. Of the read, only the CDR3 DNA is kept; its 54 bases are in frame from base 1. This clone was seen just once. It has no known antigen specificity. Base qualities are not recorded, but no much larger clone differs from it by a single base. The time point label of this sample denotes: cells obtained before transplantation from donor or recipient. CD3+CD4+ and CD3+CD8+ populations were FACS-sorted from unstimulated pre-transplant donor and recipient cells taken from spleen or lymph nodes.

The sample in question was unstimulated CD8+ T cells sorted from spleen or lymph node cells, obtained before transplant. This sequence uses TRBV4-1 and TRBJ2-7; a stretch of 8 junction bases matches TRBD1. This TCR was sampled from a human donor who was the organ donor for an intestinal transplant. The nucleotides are TGCGCCAGCAGCCAAGAAGATGGGGGACAGGCTAGACTCCACGAGCAGTACTTC. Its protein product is CASSQEDGGQARLHEQYF.